The 4 T cell receptor beta chains listed next were all sequenced from one sample in a study of beta chain features in type 1 diabetes. Sequencing targeted expressed TCRB transcripts, as all isolated RNA had been reverse transcribed. The data were produced by immunoSEQ multiplex PCR, yet TCRdb's version contains in-frame clones alone and is incomplete. This table has over 350,000 clones, less than 15% appearing once. The sequenced sample was naive CD4+ T cells from blood. The source of these receptors is a woman aged 18-35 years in good health.

The chain links TRBV28 to TRBJ1-2; 9 bases are a match to TRBD1. The CDR3 sequence is 14 residues long. From germline, CDR1 is MDHEN and CDR2 SYDVKM. With V trimmed by 7 bases and J by 3 bases, 6 bases remained unmatched. This CDR3 is CASTWDRAYYGYTF. CDR3 DNA: TGTGCCAGCACCTGGGACAGGGCGTACTATGGCTACACCTTC.

The genes are TRBV6-5 and TRBJ1-4, with 8 bases aligning to TRBD1. J lost 5 bases, V lost 3 bases, and 5 bases had no gene match. Germline CDR1 is MNHEY and CDR2 is SVGAGI. The CDR3 is 15 residues long. CDR3 residues: CASSYTGGRNEKLFF. The CDR3 coding sequence is TGTGCCAGCAGTTATACAGGGGGAAGGAATGAAAAACTGTTTTTT.

This rearrangement joins TRBV20-1 to TRBJ2-5; D remains ambiguous. CDR3 size: 10 residues. The germline V gene has CDR1 DFQATT and CDR2 SNEGSKA (reference sequence). CDR3 sequence (DNA): TGCAGCGCCGACGGGGAGACCCAGTACTTC. Translated: CSADGETQYF.

V usage is TRBV28 and J usage is TRBJ2-3; D gene unclear. This CDR3 has 14 amino acids. CDR1 is MDHEN and CDR2 is SYDVKM in the germline V gene. Trimming removed 7 bases from V and 6 bases from J, with 17 bases in between. The CDR3 region has the DNA TGTGCCAGCACCCAAGGCATTCGGGTTGATACGCAGTATTTT. Amino acid sequence: CASTQGIRVDTQYF.